A single sample gave rise to the 10 T cell receptor beta chains below, sequenced in a study of PD-L1 blockade in urothelial cancer. TCRdb keeps only in-frame clones here, not all; method: immunoSEQ multiplex PCR. The top ten hold more than 8% of the sample, which has under 100,000 clones, 82% seen once. Material: PBMCs, obtained around atezolizumab (anti-PD-L1) treatment. The receptors were gathered from a man in his sixties or seventies with urothelial cancer.

This chain links TRBV6-1 with TRBJ2-1; D uncertain. Deletions cut 1 base from V and 4 bases from J, with 11 bases between. CDR1 MNHNS and CDR2 SASEGT come from the germline V gene. The CDR3 has 15 amino acids. The CDR3 DNA reads as TGTGCCAGCAGTGAAGACTCGCCGTCTTACAATGAGCAGTTCTTC. This encodes CASSEDSPSYNEQFF.

V usage is TRBV5-1 and J usage is TRBJ1-5; D perhaps matches TRBD1 (5 bases). Germline CDR1 is SGHRS and CDR2 is YFSETQ. V shed 5 bases and J shed 2 bases, with 14 bases lying between them. There are 15 residues in the CDR3. The CDR3 bases are TGCGCCAGCAGTCCGGACGGACACGGCAATCAGCCCCAGCATTTT. Encoded protein: CASSPDGHGNQPQHF. The variable domain in full, with the rest retrieved from reference TRBV5-1 and TRBJ1-5, is KAGVTQTPRYLIKTRGQQVTLSCSPISGHRSVSWYQQTPGQGLQFLFEYFSETQRNKGNFPGRFSGRQFSNSRSEMNVSTLELGDSALYLCASSPDGHGNQPQHFGDGTRLSIL.

The rearrangement joins TRBV6-6 to TRBJ2-7, with 8 bases lining up with TRBD1. Trimming at V came to 7 bases and at J to 3 bases, leaving 14 bases not matched to a gene. Germline-derived CDR1 and CDR2 are MNHNY and SVGAGI (reference sequence). CDR3 length equals 16 residues. CDR3 protein: CASTSGQGRGGYEQYF. In DNA, the CDR3 is TGTGCCAGCACCTCCGGACAGGGTAGGGGCGGCTACGAGCAGTACTTC.

The chain is built from TRBV19 and TRBJ2-3, with D perhaps matching TRBD1 (6 bases). The CDR3 runs 16 residues. CDR1 is LNHDA, CDR2 SQIVND, per germline (reference sequence). Deletions cut 5 bases from V and 4 bases from J, with 19 bases between. CDR3 residues: CASSLQQGWGADTQYF. CDR3 nucleotide sequence: TGTGCCAGTAGTCTTCAACAGGGATGGGGAGCAGATACGCAGTATTTT.

The DNA of the CDR3 is TGTGCCAGCAGTTTGGACAGGGGTTTTAGAAACACCATATATTTT. This sequence encodes CASSLDRGFRNTIYF. V and J are TRBV6-5 and TRBJ1-3; TRBD1 matches at 9 bases. Germline CDR1 and CDR2: MNHEY and SVGAGI. This CDR3 has 15 amino acids. V was clipped by 4 bases and J by 5 bases; unmatched bases: 6.

The J gene is TRBJ2-7, the V gene TRBV6-1; D may be TRBD2 (6 bases). The CDR3 runs to 15 residues. The V gene's germline CDR1 is MNHNS and CDR2 SASEGT. With 8 bases removed from V and 3 bases from J, the gap between germline ends came to 20 bases. CDR3 amino acids: CASAWAGTRDYEQYF. In DNA, the CDR3 is TGTGCCAGCGCATGGGCAGGGACTCGGGACTACGAGCAGTACTTC.

V usage is TRBV6-1 and J usage is TRBJ1-2; 10 bases align to TRBD1. CDR1 and CDR2 from the germline V gene are MNHNS and SASEGT. Trimming at V came to 3 bases and at J to 6 bases, leaving 1 base not matched to a gene. The CDR3 sequence is 13 residues long. DNA for the CDR3: TGTGCCAGCAGTGAGGGGACAGGGGATGGCTACACCTTC. Translation gives CASSEGTGDGYTF.

J is TRBJ2-3 and V is TRBV9; 9 bases align to TRBD1. Per germline, CDR1 SGDLS and CDR2 YYNGEE. The length of the CDR3 is 16 residues. V trimming: 0 bases; J trimming: 2 bases; junction bases outside the gene matches: 4. The CDR3 here is CASSVEGQGNTDTQYF. The CDR3 region has the DNA TGTGCCAGCAGCGTAGAGGGACAGGGTAACACAGATACGCAGTATTTT. Complete variable domain (other parts from reference TRBV9 and TRBJ2-3): DSGVTQTPKHLITATGQRVTLRCSPRSGDLSVYWYQQSLDQGLQFLIQYYNGEERAKGNILERFSAQQFPDLHSELNLSSLELGDSALYFCASSVEGQGNTDTQYFGPGTRLTVL.

The chain links TRBV7-2 to TRBJ1-2, with TRBD1 matching over 9 bases. The J segment lost 5 bases and the V segment lost 3 bases, leaving 19 bases of the junction unmatched. Germline assignment: CDR1 SGHTA and CDR2 FQGNSA. The CDR3 consists of 19 residues. The CDR3 loop is CASSFPLRTLTGGRYGYTF. The CDR3 bases are TGTGCCAGCAGCTTCCCACTTAGAACACTGACAGGGGGGCGATATGGCTACACCTTC.

CDR3 bases: TGTGCCAGCAGTTTTCGTTCCGGGTTCTCGTCCGGGGAGCTGTTTTTT. The encoded protein is CASSFRSGFSSGELFF. The chain links TRBV7-9 to TRBJ2-2; no clear D gene. Germline-derived CDR1 and CDR2 are SEHNR and FQNEAQ (reference sequence). This CDR3 contains 16 residues. V lost 6 bases and J 6 bases, leaving 20 bases between the germline ends.